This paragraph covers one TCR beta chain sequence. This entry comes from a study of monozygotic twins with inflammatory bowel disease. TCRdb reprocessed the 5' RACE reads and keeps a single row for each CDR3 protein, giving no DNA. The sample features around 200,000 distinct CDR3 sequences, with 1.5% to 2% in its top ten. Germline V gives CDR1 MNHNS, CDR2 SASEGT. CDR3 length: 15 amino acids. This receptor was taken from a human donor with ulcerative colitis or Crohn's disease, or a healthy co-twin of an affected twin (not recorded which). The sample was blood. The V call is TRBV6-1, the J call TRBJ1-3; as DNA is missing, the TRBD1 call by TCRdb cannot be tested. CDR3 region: CASSPQGATGNTIYF.